Here is one T cell receptor (beta chain) with its context. Trimming left V 7 bases short and J 8 bases short, with 15 bases between. Germline V gene sequence: CDR1 LNHDA, CDR2 SQIVND (reference sequence). The CDR3 runs 13 residues. RNA was extracted and reverse transcribed into cDNA as the sequencing template. Data came from immunoSEQ multiplex PCR; TCRdb stores just in-frame clones and leaves some out. The data contain some 240,000 clones, roughly 57% of them singletons. These data are taken from a study of CD8+ T cells in alopecia areata. Study-level information: Tofacitinib administration persisted for 6 to 18 months, succeeded by 6 months off drug.

The material was CD4+ T cells sorted from blood, obtained at week 0. The chain combines TRBV19 with TRBJ1-5, with D possibly TRBD1 on 5 matching bases. This clonotype was sampled from a human donor with alopecia areata. In DNA form, the CDR3 reads TGTGCCAGTAACCACTGGGGGGGGAAGCCCCAGCATTTT. It specifies CASNHWGGKPQHF. The full variable domain, in which reference TRBV19 and TRBJ1-5 provide the parts outside the CDR3, is DGGITQSPKYLFRKEGQNVTLSCEQNLNHDAMYWYRQDPGQGLRLIYYSQIVNDFQKGDIAEGYSVSREKKESFPLTVTSAQKNPTAFYLCASNHWGGKPQHFGDGTRLSIL.